The 23 T cell receptor beta chains presented below share a single source sample, sequenced in a study of OX40 agonist ivuxolimab in advanced cancers. The table came from immunoSEQ multiplex PCR; TCRdb's copy has only in-frame clones and leaves some out. The sample shows fewer than 85,000 clones, over 75% of them seen only once. The specimen comprised CD4+ or CD8+ T cells sorted from blood, sampled in a trial of the OX40 agonist ivuxolimab. The receptor source for this set is an adult with an advanced solid tumor such as melanoma, head and neck, liver or kidney cancer.

There are a few counts of this clone. The junction does not match germline at one end; this may be a read error. The CDR3 protein is CASSSGQFGTEAFF. The CDR3 DNA follows: TGTGCCAGCAGCTCTGGACAGTTCGGGACTGAAGCTTTCTTT. The chain has TRBV5-3 and TRBJ1-1, with D possibly TRBD1 on 6 matching bases. TRBV5-3 is designated an ORF whose function remains uncertain. This CDR3 region has 14 residues.

This chain uses TRBV7-2 with TRBJ2-4, with 7 bases lining up with TRBD1. Trimming cost V 5 bases and J 8 bases; bases outside gene matches: 6. The CDR3 is 13 residues long. Germline CDR1 is SGHTA and CDR2 is FQGNSA. In DNA, the CDR3 is TGTGCCAGCAGCCCCGATGACAGGGACATTCAGTACTTC. Translating gives CASSPDDRDIQYF.

This chain uses TRBV9 with TRBJ2-1; TRBD2 aligns across 8 bases. Germline CDR1 is SGDLS and CDR2 is YYNGEE. This CDR3 has 16 amino acids. Trimming removed 5 bases from V and 5 bases from J; junction bases left unmatched: 12. CDR3 DNA: TGTGCCAGCAGTTCCTTTATAGCGGGGATGAACAATGAGCAGTTCTTC. The encoded protein is CASSSFIAGMNNEQFF.

The chain employs TRBV4-3 and TRBJ2-7; 8 bases line up with TRBD2. The germline CDR1 and CDR2 sequences are LGHNA and YSLEER. The V segment lost 4 bases and the J segment 4 bases; nucleotides outside the gene matches: 6. The CDR3 has 14 residues. CDR3 loop: CASSPQREIYEQYF. The CDR3 DNA reads as TGCGCCAGCAGCCCGCAGCGGGAGATATACGAGCAGTACTTC.

CDR3 in amino acids: CASSLGSLGRARNEQFF. Here the CDR3 DNA reads TGTGCCAGCAGCTTAGGTTCTCTCGGGAGGGCTCGGAATGAGCAGTTCTTC. The rearrangement uses TRBV7-3 and TRBJ2-1, with 8 nucleotides matching TRBD2. The V and J ends lost 2 bases and 7 bases, in that order; junction bases with no gene match: 13. The CDR3 has 17 amino acids. Germline V gene data show CDR1 as SGHTA and CDR2 as FQGTGA.

This chain uses TRBV5-1 with TRBJ2-1; possible D gene TRBD1, 6 bases. Trimming removed 4 bases at V and 4 bases at J, with 15 bases between. The CDR3 runs 15 residues. The germline V gene has CDR1 SGHRS and CDR2 YFSETQ. The CDR3 DNA reads as TGCGCCAGCAGCCTACTCGACAGGTTATACAATGAGCAGTTCTTC. This gives the protein CASSLLDRLYNEQFF.

The chain carries TRBV6-1 and TRBJ1-3; a weak D match, TRBD1 (5 bases). Trimming took off 10 bases at V and 4 bases at J, with 8 bases between the two ends. There are 11 residues in the CDR3. CDR1 and CDR2 from the germline V gene are MNHNS and SASEGT. This CDR3 is CATRQGNTIYF. The CDR3 DNA sequence: TGTGCCACCAGACAGGGAAACACCATATATTTT.

The V and J genes are TRBV19 and TRBJ2-2; TRBD2 might be the D (5 bases). Germline V lookup: CDR1 LNHDA, CDR2 SQIVND (reference sequence). V lost 7 bases to trimming and J lost 0 bases, with 21 bases between them. The length of the CDR3 is 18 residues. The CDR3 DNA reads TGTGCCAGTACCCCAGGAGGCAGGTCATTAACGAACACCGGGGAGCTGTTTTTT. Translation: CASTPGGRSLTNTGELFF.

The chain couples TRBV6-6 to TRBJ2-2, with D unresolved. Germline loops: CDR1 MNHNY, CDR2 SVGAGI (reference sequence). CDR3 length equals 14 residues. V was trimmed by 6 bases and J by 3 bases, leaving 11 bases between them. CDR3 amino acids: CASSPRYDTGELFF. The CDR3 DNA follows: TGTGCCAGCAGCCCACGGTACGACACCGGGGAGCTGTTTTTT.

This chain connects TRBV27 to TRBJ2-3, with D tentatively TRBD1 or TRBD2 (5 bases each). The germline V gene has CDR1 MNHEY and CDR2 SMNVEV (reference sequence). Trimming shortened V by 8 bases and J by 6 bases, and 18 bases separated the two germline ends. The CDR3 is made up of 14 amino acids. The CDR3, as DNA: TGTGCCAGCCGGGGCACGGTGGTAGCGGATACGCAGTATTTT. Amino acid sequence: CASRGTVVADTQYF.

This clone has only a few counts. V usage is TRBV18 and J usage is TRBJ1-2, with D uncertain. Germline-derived CDR1 and CDR2 are KGHSH and LQKENI. The CDR3 totals 13 residues. V lost 4 bases, J lost 6 bases, and 12 bases lay in between. DNA of the CDR3: TGTGCCAGCTCACAAACACGGGGAGATGGCTACACCTTC. Translation: CASSQTRGDGYTF.

The genes are TRBV2 and TRBJ1-2, with a tentative D call TRBD1 (5 bases). The V and J ends lost 6 bases and 2 bases respectively, with 13 bases between them. The CDR3 extends over 14 amino acids. CDR1 and CDR2 from the germline V gene are SNHLY and FYNNEI. The CDR3 sequence is CASRFLRDNYGYTF. CDR3 nucleotides: TGTGCCAGCAGATTTCTCAGGGACAACTATGGCTACACCTTC.

This chain links TRBV7-2 with TRBJ2-1, with a possible D match to TRBD2 (7 bases). V lost 2 bases and J 8 bases, leaving 13 bases between the germline ends. The germline CDR1 and CDR2 sequences are SGHTA and FQGNSA. The CDR3 has 14 amino acids. The CDR3 sequence: CASSLSQGRDEQFF. The CDR3 DNA sequence: TGTGCCAGCAGCTTATCTCAGGGGAGGGATGAGCAGTTCTTC.

This chain links TRBV5-1 with TRBJ2-3; 9 bases match TRBD2. The CDR3 extends over 16 amino acids. Unmatched junction bases numbered 9, after V lost 2 bases and J lost 5 bases. Germline CDR1 is SGHRS and CDR2 is YFSETQ. The CDR3 reads CASSFIAGVEGDTQYF. DNA for the CDR3: TGCGCCAGCAGCTTTATAGCGGGAGTCGAAGGAGATACGCAGTATTTT.

The rearrangement uses TRBV28 and TRBJ1-4; 8 bases agree with TRBD1. J was trimmed by 10 bases and V by 6 bases; bases with no gene match: 19. The CDR3 contains 17 residues. The germline V gene has CDR1 MDHEN and CDR2 SYDVKM. This CDR3 is CASSTRPSTGGASKLFF. CDR3 nucleotide sequence: TGTGCCAGCAGCACTCGCCCCTCAACAGGGGGAGCCTCAAAACTGTTTTTT.

The chain couples TRBV11-1 to TRBJ2-5, with 7 bases aligning to TRBD1. The CDR3 totals 13 residues. Unmatched junction bases numbered 1, after V lost 3 bases and J lost 3 bases. The germline gives CDR1 SGHAT, CDR2 FQDESV (reference sequence). In DNA form, the CDR3 reads TGTGCCAGCAGCTTTACAGGGGAAGAGACCCAGTACTTC. Its protein product is CASSFTGEETQYF. Combining the CDR3 with reference TRBV11-1 and TRBJ2-5 gives the whole variable domain EAEVAQSPRYKITEKSQAVAFWCDPISGHATLYWYRQILGQGPELLVQFQDESVVDDSQLPKDRFSAERLKGVDSTLKIQPAELGDSAMYLCASSFTGEETQYFGPGTRLLVL.

The V gene is TRBV4-1, the J gene TRBJ2-3; the match to TRBD2 covers 11 bases. CDR1 and CDR2 (germline): MGHRA, YSYEKL. The junction had 6 bases not matched to a gene; V was cut back by 2 bases and J by 2 bases. The CDR3 covers 17 residues. The CDR3 reads CASSQPTSGRDTDTQYF. The CDR3 coding sequence is TGCGCCAGCAGCCAACCTACTAGCGGGAGAGACACAGATACGCAGTATTTT.

This chain connects TRBV15 to TRBJ2-1; perhaps TRBD2 as D (6 bases). V lost 3 bases to trimming and J lost 0 bases, with 15 bases between them. This CDR3 spans 17 amino acids. Germline-derived CDR1 and CDR2 are LNHNV and YYDKDF (reference sequence). CDR3 nucleotides: TGTGCCACCAGCAGTCCCGGACGGGGGAGCTCCTACAATGAGCAGTTCTTC. Residues: CATSSPGRGSSYNEQFF.

The V gene is TRBV28, the J gene TRBJ1-2, with D hard to call. CDR3 length: 14 residues. Trimming removed 5 bases from V and 0 bases from J, with 10 bases in between. Germline V CDR1 and CDR2: MDHEN, SYDVKM. The DNA of the CDR3 is TGTGCCAGCAGTCCCTCGAGAGCTAACTATGGCTACACCTTC. Encoded protein: CASSPSRANYGYTF.

The V call is TRBV2, the J call TRBJ1-5; 9 bases match TRBD1. After removal of 5 bases from V and 6 bases from J, the junction contained 5 bases not matched to a gene. The germline gives CDR1 SNHLY, CDR2 FYNNEI. The CDR3 totals 14 residues. The CDR3 region is CASSQDRGSQPQHF. DNA for the CDR3: TGTGCCAGCAGTCAAGACAGGGGGTCTCAGCCCCAGCATTTT.

V gene TRBV21-1 combines with J gene TRBJ1-2; the table's D call TRBD1 went unverified against the DNA. TRBV21-1 corresponds to a pseudogene. The CDR3 is 14 residues long. The CDR3: CASSNNRGYGGYTF. CDR3 DNA: TGTGCCAGCAGCAATAACAGGGGGTATGGTGGCTACACCTTC.

This chain joins TRBV10-2 and TRBJ2-1, with D tentatively TRBD1 (6 bases). The germline CDR1 and CDR2 sequences are WSHSY and SAAADI. The CDR3 spans 15 residues. Trimming removed 0 bases from V and 8 bases from J, with 14 bases in between. The CDR3 coding sequence is TGCGCCAGCAGTGAGTCTCCTTTAGGGGGTGATGAGCAGTTCTTC. This translates into CASSESPLGGDEQFF.

The gene calls are TRBV4-3 and TRBJ2-3; 7 nucleotides agree with TRBD2. The length of the CDR3 is 15 residues. CDR1 and CDR2 from the germline V gene are LGHNA and YSLEER. J gave up 3 bases and V 2 bases, and 5 bases lay outside the gene matches. CDR3 protein: CASSQLAVGTDTQYF. The CDR3 region has the DNA TGCGCCAGCAGCCAACTAGCGGTCGGGACAGATACGCAGTATTTT.